This TCR beta chain was documented in a study of T cells after yellow fever vaccination. The CDR3 has 13 amino acids. V gave up 4 bases and J gave up 5 bases; unmatched junction bases: 4. In germline, CDR1 is SGHRS, CDR2 YFSETQ. TCRdb processed the 5' RACE reads anew with MiXCR; each CDR3 protein has one entry. The sample yields over 110,000 distinct CDR3 sequences, roughly 8% seen once. This clonotype was seen repeatedly, ten times or more. The V and J genes are TRBV5-1 and TRBJ2-7; 9 bases map to TRBD2. The sequencing used CD4+ T cells sorted from PBMCs, collected 5 days after the yellow fever booster vaccination. The clonotype comes from a man under 40 who received the YFV17D yellow fever vaccine. CDR3 sequence (DNA): TGCGCCAGCAGCGGAAGCGGGAGGAACGAGCAGTACTTC. Protein: CASSGSGRNEQYF.